The rows below give T cell receptor beta chains drawn from one sample of a study of blood T cell repertoires in COVID-19. Measured with immunoSEQ multiplex PCR; TCRdb has only the in-frame clones, and not every one. This sample has roughly 300,000 clones, with more than 80% found just once. The specimen sequenced was peripheral blood. The receptors originated from a woman aged 25 to 45 with COVID-19, enrolled during active disease. Both conserved end residues are part of each CDR3. A D gene is named only where the DNA matches it firmly. Size is stated for part of the rows, as once, few or many counts, or as a class when the clone is expanded.

cdr3_length	clone_size	j_call	v_call	d_call	cdr3_aa	cdr3_nt
15	NA	TRBJ2-7	TRBV11-2	TRBD2	CASSSGTSGSYEQYF	TGTGCCAGCAGCTCCGGGACTAGCGGGAGTTACGAGCAGTACTTC
15	NA	TRBJ1-3	TRBV29-1	TRBD1	CSVVSRQGAGNTIYF	TGCAGCGTGGTATCAAGACAGGGGGCTGGAAACACCATATATTTT
14	NA	TRBJ2-1	TRBV5-1	NA	CASSQEDFYNEQFF	TGCGCCAGCAGTCAGGAGGACTTTTACAATGAGCAGTTCTTC
15	NA	TRBJ2-1	TRBV2	TRBD2	CASSEETSGIIEQFF	TGTGCCAGCAGTGAAGAGACTAGCGGAATCATTGAGCAGTTCTTC
13	NA	TRBJ1-2	TRBV27	TRBD1	CASSPNRGYGYTF	TGTGCCAGCAGTCCAAACAGGGGGTATGGCTACACCTTC
15	once	TRBJ1-3	TRBV19	NA	CASSLRWESGNTIYF	TGTGCCAGTAGTCTTCGGTGGGAGTCTGGAAACACCATATATTTT
14	NA	TRBJ2-1	TRBV7-3	TRBD1	CASSPGTGRDEQFF	TGTGCCAGCAGCCCTGGGACAGGGAGGGATGAGCAGTTCTTC
18	NA	TRBJ2-1	TRBV7-2	TRBD2	CASTHGLTSGSSYNEQFF	TGTGCCAGCACCCATGGACTGACTAGCGGGAGCTCCTACAATGAGCAGTTCTTC
20	NA	TRBJ2-2	TRBV11-2	TRBD2	CASSLDAKLWLAGVTGELFF	TGTGCCAGCAGCTTAGACGCTAAGCTCTGGCTAGCGGGAGTTACCGGGGAGCTGTTTTTT
15	NA	TRBJ2-1	TRBV9	NA	CASSPQRTSYNEQFF	TGTGCCAGCAGCCCTCAGCGGACCTCATACAATGAGCAGTTCTTC
21	NA	TRBJ2-7	TRBV4-1	TRBD2	CASSQVAAPPGLAGGKYEQYF	TGCGCCAGCAGCCAAGTCGCGGCCCCTCCGGGACTAGCGGGAGGCAAGTACGAGCAGTACTTC
17	NA	TRBJ1-4	TRBV4-1	NA	CASSQVTAILANEKLFF	TGCGCCAGCAGCCAAGTGACTGCAATACTGGCTAATGAAAAACTGTTTTTT
18	NA	TRBJ2-5	TRBV11-3	TRBD2	CASSFLLAGGPGEETQYF	TGTGCCAGCAGCTTTCTACTAGCGGGAGGGCCGGGGGAGGAGACCCAGTACTTC
14	few	TRBJ2-7	TRBV7-9	NA	CASSFGGSSYEQYF	TGTGCCAGCAGCTTTGGCGGCAGCTCCTACGAGCAGTACTTC
13	NA	TRBJ1-3	TRBV30	NA	CAWRVTGGNTIYF	TGTGCCTGGAGGGTAACAGGGGGAAACACCATATATTTT
14	once	TRBJ1-6	TRBV28	TRBD1	CASSSATGSSPLHF	TGTGCCAGCAGTTCCGCGACAGGGAGCTCACCCCTCCACTTT
15	once	TRBJ1-1	TRBV28	NA	CASSSSPVLGTEAFF	TGTGCCAGCAGTTCTAGCCCGGTCCTTGGCACGGAAGCTTTCTTT
15	NA	TRBJ2-7	TRBV27	NA	CASSFFAGSSYEQYF	TGTGCCAGCAGTTTCTTTGCGGGAAGCTCCTACGAGCAGTACTTC
14	once	TRBJ2-1	TRBV6-5	NA	CASNTRGSPNEQFF	TGTGCCAGCAACACTAGGGGGAGTCCCAATGAGCAGTTCTTC
17	NA	TRBJ1-3	TRBV4-3	NA	CASSQFYWQVPGNTIYF	TGCGCCAGCAGCCAATTTTATTGGCAGGTACCTGGAAACACCATATATTTT
14	once	TRBJ1-5	TRBV10-3	NA	CAISPTVSNQPQHF	TGTGCCATCAGTCCGACAGTTAGCAATCAGCCCCAGCATTTT
12	once	TRBJ2-3	TRBV11-3	NA	CASSLPGDTQYF	TGTGCCAGCAGCTTGCCCGGAGATACGCAGTATTTT
14	NA	TRBJ2-5	TRBV28	TRBD2	CASGLAGFQETQYF	TGTGCCAGCGGACTAGCGGGATTCCAAGAGACCCAGTACTTC
15	NA	TRBJ2-7	TRBV5-6	NA	CASSLPQVRGYEQYF	TGTGCCAGCAGCTTGCCCCAGGTCCGGGGCTACGAGCAGTACTTC
18	NA	TRBJ1-5	TRBV27	TRBD1	CASSFLLPTGSGNQPQHF	TGTGCCAGCAGTTTCTTACTACCGACAGGGTCTGGCAATCAGCCCCAGCATTTT
12	once	TRBJ2-5	TRBV30	NA	CAWSVGGETQYF	TGTGCCTGGAGTGTCGGAGGTGAGACCCAGTACTTC
12	NA	TRBJ2-1	TRBV12-3/TRBV12-4	NA	CASSLTGVTQFF	TGTGCCAGCAGTCTAACGGGGGTGACGCAGTTCTTC
15	NA	TRBJ1-4	TRBV11-2	TRBD1	CASSLDGTAAEKLFF	TGTGCCAGCAGCTTAGATGGGACAGCCGCTGAAAAACTGTTTTTT
15	NA	TRBJ2-1	TRBV5-1	TRBD2	CASSLLAGGPGEQFF	TGCGCCAGCAGCTTACTAGCGGGAGGGCCGGGTGAGCAGTTCTTC
14	NA	TRBJ1-2	TRBV5-1	TRBD1	CASSLFRDRDGYTF	TGCGCCAGCAGCTTATTCCGGGACAGAGATGGCTACACCTTC
14	NA	TRBJ1-2	TRBV13	NA	CASSYAGPYYGYTF	TGTGCCAGCAGCTATGCAGGCCCCTATTATGGCTACACCTTC
13	NA	TRBJ1-1	TRBV24-1	NA	CATSDWESPRAFF	TGTGCCACCAGTGATTGGGAGTCTCCTAGGGCTTTCTTT
12	NA	TRBJ2-5	TRBV30	NA	CAWSSSGETQYF	TGTGCCTGGTCATCTTCAGGGGAGACCCAGTACTTC
15	NA	TRBJ2-3	TRBV21-1	NA	CASSRRREEEDTQYF	TGTGCCAGCAGCCGGCGGCGGGAGGAAGAAGATACGCAGTATTTT
13	NA	TRBJ1-1	TRBV20-1	NA	CSASHSQVSEAFF	TGCAGTGCTAGTCACAGCCAAGTCTCTGAAGCTTTCTTT
15	NA	TRBJ2-7	TRBV4-1	TRBD1	CASSQAGQGAYEQYF	TGCGCCAGCAGCCAAGCGGGACAGGGGGCTTACGAGCAGTACTTC
13	NA	TRBJ2-1	TRBV28	NA	CASSLALANEQFF	TGTGCCAGCAGTTTGGCGCTAGCCAATGAGCAGTTCTTC
13	NA	TRBJ2-7	TRBV2	TRBD1	CARGTGRLDEQYF	TGTGCCAGGGGGACAGGGAGATTGGACGAGCAGTACTTC
14	NA	TRBJ2-4	TRBV7-9	TRBD1	CASSLGTGQNIQYF	TGTGCCAGCAGCTTGGGGACAGGACAAAACATTCAGTACTTC
15	NA	TRBJ1-4	TRBV5-1	TRBD1	CASRKGDRLNEKLFF	TGCGCCAGCAGAAAGGGGGACAGACTTAATGAAAAACTGTTTTTT
15	NA	TRBJ2-7	TRBV15	NA	CATSRTATTAYEQYF	TGTGCCACCAGCAGGACAGCAACCACAGCCTACGAGCAGTACTTC
14	NA	TRBJ2-7	TRBV10-3	TRBD2	CAISEAGAAYEQYF	TGTGCCATCAGTGAAGCGGGAGCCGCCTACGAGCAGTACTTC
13	NA	TRBJ1-6	TRBV5-1	NA	CASRRALNSPLHF	TGCGCCAGCAGGAGGGCCCTTAATTCACCCCTCCACTTT
14	NA	TRBJ2-7	TRBV11-2	TRBD1	CASSLRDRAYEQYF	TGTGCCAGCAGCTTACGGGACAGAGCCTACGAGCAGTACTTC
13	NA	TRBJ2-2	TRBV6-5	TRBD2	CASRTGGTGELFF	TGTGCCAGCAGGACGGGGGGCACCGGGGAGCTGTTTTTT
16	NA	TRBJ2-2	TRBV18	NA	CASSPRNRANTGELFF	TGTGCCAGCTCACCACGTAACAGGGCGAACACCGGGGAGCTGTTTTTT
17	NA	TRBJ2-6	TRBV6-1	NA	CASSEKRAWSGANVLTF	TGTGCCAGCAGTGAAAAGAGGGCCTGGTCTGGGGCCAACGTCCTGACTTTC
14	NA	TRBJ2-5	TRBV14	NA	CASSQGGPQETQYF	TGTGCCAGCAGCCAAGGTGGGCCACAAGAGACCCAGTACTTC
12	NA	TRBJ1-5	TRBV7-8	TRBD1	CASSSTGSPQHF	TGTGCCAGCAGCTCGACAGGGTCGCCCCAGCATTTT